One sample yielded the 11 T cell receptor beta chains listed below, sequenced in a study of cytomegalovirus exposure and HLA in healthy donors. Profiling relied on immunoSEQ multiplex PCR, and the TCRdb table lists in-frame clones only, not all of them. Altogether 150,000 to 200,000 clones are present, just under 85% being singletons, with the ten largest covering 2% to 2.5%. Sample: PBMCs. Receptor source: a man in his thirties or forties in good health and CMV-seropositive.

The genes are TRBV27 and TRBJ1-6; D perhaps matches TRBD1 (5 bases). V was clipped by 4 bases and J by 8 bases, with 9 bases between them. From germline, CDR1 is MNHEY and CDR2 SMNVEV (reference sequence). This CDR3 contains 13 residues. CDR3 DNA sequence: TGTGCCAGCAGTTGGGGCGGGGATTCACCCCTCCACTTT. Its translation is CASSWGGDSPLHF.

This sequence joins TRBV6-1 and TRBJ2-2; 8 positions match TRBD1. V lost 10 bases and J lost 1; bases outside the gene matches: 8. This CDR3 region has 15 residues. Germline loops: CDR1 MNHNS, CDR2 SASEGT. CDR3 amino acids: CATPLGQVNTGELFF. The DNA of the CDR3 is TGTGCCACCCCGCTGGGACAGGTGAACACCGGGGAGCTGTTTTTT.

This clone was counted many times. The genes are TRBV6-4 and TRBJ1-1; no reliable D call. The CDR3 runs 14 residues. V lost 3 bases and J 3 bases, leaving 11 bases between the germline ends. The germline CDR1 and CDR2 sequences are MRHNA and SNTAGT. The DNA for the CDR3 is TGTGCCAGCAGTGAAAGGAGGAGGGACACTGAAGCTTTCTTT. As protein: CASSERRRDTEAFF.

This clone was picked up one time. The rearrangement joins TRBV7-9 to TRBJ2-5, with D perhaps matching TRBD2 (6 bases). Germline values: CDR1 SEHNR, CDR2 FQNEAQ (reference sequence). The CDR3 is made up of 14 amino acids. Trimming stripped 4 bases from V and 5 bases from J, with 14 bases between. DNA for the CDR3: TGTGCCAGCAGCTCTGCCGGGAGTGGGGAGACCCAGTACTTC. Its translation: CASSSAGSGETQYF.

The rearrangement joins TRBV18 to TRBJ2-5; D unclear. The germline CDR1 and CDR2 sequences are KGHSH and LQKENI. The CDR3 has 14 residues. V was cut by 0 bases and J by 1 base, with 6 bases left in between. CDR3: CASSPPTAQETQYF. DNA of the CDR3: TGTGCCAGCTCACCACCCACAGCCCAAGAGACCCAGTACTTC.

The chain couples TRBV18 to TRBJ2-3; D remains ambiguous. This CDR3 is built from 14 residues. CDR1 KGHSH and CDR2 LQKENI come from the germline V gene. The ends were cut back, 2 bases at V and 8 bases at J, with 14 bases in the middle. For the CDR3, the DNA is TGTGCCAGCTCACCAGTCCCTAACTATGGTACGCAGTATTTT. Translated, it gives CASSPVPNYGTQYF.

This CDR3 reads CASSLTGMGGNEQFF. The CDR3 coding sequence is TGTGCCAGCAGCTTGACAGGAATGGGTGGCAATGAGCAGTTCTTC. The chain has TRBV11-3 and TRBJ2-1; a weak D match, TRBD1 (6 bases). Germline V CDR1 and CDR2: SGHNT, YENEEA. The CDR3 runs 15 residues. V was cut by 3 bases and J by 6 bases, with 15 bases left in between.

This chain links TRBV19 with TRBJ2-1; 9 bases map to TRBD2. The CDR3 spans 15 residues. Germline trimming cut 1 base from V and 4 bases from J; bases unmatched to any gene: 2. The germline V gene encodes CDR1 LNHDA and CDR2 SQIVND (reference sequence). DNA for the CDR3: TGTGCCAGTAGTATAGGCGGGGGGGATTACAATGAGCAGTTCTTC. Translated: CASSIGGGDYNEQFF. The complete variable domain, with remaining parts taken from reference TRBV19 and TRBJ2-1, reads DGGITQSPKYLFRKEGQNVTLSCEQNLNHDAMYWYRQDPGQGLRLIYYSQIVNDFQKGDIAEGYSVSREKKESFPLTVTSAQKNPTAFYLCASSIGGGDYNEQFFGPGTRLTVL.

The chain couples TRBV7-2 to TRBJ1-5, with unresolved D. CDR3 length: 13 amino acids. The germline CDR1 and CDR2 sequences are SGHTA and FQGNSA. The V and J ends lost 5 bases and 0 bases respectively, with 5 bases between them. DNA for the CDR3: TGTGCCAGCAGCCCCTATAGCAATCAGCCCCAGCATTTT. It codes for CASSPYSNQPQHF.

The rearrangement links TRBV4-1 to TRBJ1-5; 9 bases map to TRBD1. Germline V lookup: CDR1 MGHRA, CDR2 YSYEKL. This CDR3 spans 16 amino acids. Losses at the gene ends were 6 bases for V and 2 bases for J; bases not matched to a gene: 8. CDR3 loop: CASRPGTGNGNQPQHF. In DNA form, the CDR3 reads TGCGCCAGCAGACCCGGGACAGGGAATGGCAATCAGCCCCAGCATTTT.

Only a few counts were recorded for this clone. The chain is built from TRBV6-5 and TRBJ2-7; 7 nucleotides agree with TRBD1. The CDR3 totals 13 residues. The trim removed 1 base at V and 6 bases at J, leaving 3 bases unmatched. The germline gives CDR1 MNHEY, CDR2 SVGAGI. In nucleotides, the CDR3 is TGTGCCAGCAGTTACTGGACAGGTAGCGAGCAGTACTTC. As protein: CASSYWTGSEQYF.